The entry below gives a single T cell receptor beta chain sequence along with its context. Its antigen is not known. The CDR3 sequence is 13 residues long. The germline V gene encodes CDR1 SEHNR and CDR2 FQNEAQ (reference sequence). Trimming took 4 bases from V and 5 from J, leaving 12 bases between them. The data were obtained in a study of cytomegalovirus exposure and HLA in healthy donors. Study-wide context: The 120 or so validation repertoires and the approximately 700 first-cohort repertoires shared a platform, a later analysis reported.

Data came from immunoSEQ multiplex PCR; TCRdb stores just in-frame clones and leaves some out. The sample consists of 250,000 to 400,000 clones, roughly 90% of them appearing once. Study-wide results and limits: In vitro work confirmed that a few CMV-associated chains recognize CMV antigens. Subsequent analysis showed first-cohort TCR clusters tending to co-occur in over a hundred validation repertoires. Researchers counted around 170 TCR beta chains as cytomegalovirus-associated.

The specimen sequenced was PBMCs. The source of this sequence is a man in his thirties or forties in good health and CMV-seronegative. The rearrangement joins TRBV7-9 to TRBJ2-7; possibly TRBD1 for D (5 bases). The CDR3 spells CASSYPTGHEQYF. CDR3 sequence (DNA): TGTGCCAGCAGCTATCCTACAGGACACGAGCAGTACTTC.